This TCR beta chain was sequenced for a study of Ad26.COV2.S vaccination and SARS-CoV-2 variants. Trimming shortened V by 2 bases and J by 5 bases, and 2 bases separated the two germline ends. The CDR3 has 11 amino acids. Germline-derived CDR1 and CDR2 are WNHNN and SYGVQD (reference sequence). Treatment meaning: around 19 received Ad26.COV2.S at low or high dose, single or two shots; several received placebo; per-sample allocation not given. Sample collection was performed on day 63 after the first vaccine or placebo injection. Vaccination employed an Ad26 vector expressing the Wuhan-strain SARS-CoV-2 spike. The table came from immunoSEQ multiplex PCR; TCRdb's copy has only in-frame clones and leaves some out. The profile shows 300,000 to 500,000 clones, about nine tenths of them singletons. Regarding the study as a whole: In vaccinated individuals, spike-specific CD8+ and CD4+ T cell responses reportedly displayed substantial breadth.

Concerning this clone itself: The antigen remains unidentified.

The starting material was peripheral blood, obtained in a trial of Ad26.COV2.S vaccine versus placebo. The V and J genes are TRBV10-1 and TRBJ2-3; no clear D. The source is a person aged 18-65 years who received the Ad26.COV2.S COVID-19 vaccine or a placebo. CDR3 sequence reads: CASSEKDTQYF. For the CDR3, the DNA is TGCGCCAGCAGTGAGAAAGATACGCAGTATTTT.